One TCR beta chain is described in this entry. Its antigen is unidentified. This specimen belongs to a study of T-cell memory formation after mild COVID-19. Regarding the study as a whole: Pre-infection memory contained some responding clones, which suggested that cross-reactive memory had joined.

5'RACE primed at constant segments yielded TCR alpha and TCR beta cDNA libraries bearing sample barcodes and UMIs. TCRdb processed the 5' RACE reads anew with MiXCR; each CDR3 protein has one entry. This sample yields around 300,000 distinct CDR3 sequences, of which 19% are seen a single time; under 25% belongs to the top ten. V lost 3 bases, J lost 10 bases, and 9 bases lay in between. This CDR3 comprises 11 residues. Germline CDR1 and CDR2: SEHNR and FQNEAQ (reference sequence). The sequenced sample was PBMCs or a T cell subset sorted from them (not recorded which). The chain joins TRBV7-9 to TRBJ1-2; D may be TRBD1 (5 bases). The receptor was isolated from a man between 18 and 35 years old who had mild COVID-19 (a few samples of this study predate the infection). Cell type and time point are not known. The CDR3 loop reads CASSFGQDYTF. In DNA form, the CDR3 reads TGTGCCAGCAGCTTTGGACAAGACTACACCTTC.